The clone carrying this T cell receptor (beta chain) was recorded only once. Its antigen is as yet unknown. The sample comes from a study of cytomegalovirus exposure and HLA in healthy donors. Points from the study as a whole: The authors listed 150 to 200 TCR beta chains as cytomegalovirus-associated. Researchers reported that three CMV-associated chains were confirmed in vitro as CMV antigen-specific.

This CDR3 comprises 13 residues. V shed 7 bases, J shed 2 bases, and the junction held 2 bases outside the gene matches. Germline V gene data show CDR1 as SNHLY and CDR2 as FYNNEI. Amplification used 60 Vbeta primers and 13 Jbeta primers. Using immunoSEQ multiplex PCR, the repertoire was profiled, and TCRdb retains in-frame clones only, with some absent. Among approximately 75,000 clones, about 79% were seen once, and the ten largest hold around 18%. This chain joins TRBV2 and TRBJ2-7; 10 bases map to TRBD1. The TCR originated in a man aged 65 to 79 in good health and CMV-seropositive. Sequencing input: PBMCs. The CDR3 coding sequence is TGTGCCAGCAAGGGACAGGGGACCTACGAGCAGTACTTC. It specifies CASKGQGTYEQYF.